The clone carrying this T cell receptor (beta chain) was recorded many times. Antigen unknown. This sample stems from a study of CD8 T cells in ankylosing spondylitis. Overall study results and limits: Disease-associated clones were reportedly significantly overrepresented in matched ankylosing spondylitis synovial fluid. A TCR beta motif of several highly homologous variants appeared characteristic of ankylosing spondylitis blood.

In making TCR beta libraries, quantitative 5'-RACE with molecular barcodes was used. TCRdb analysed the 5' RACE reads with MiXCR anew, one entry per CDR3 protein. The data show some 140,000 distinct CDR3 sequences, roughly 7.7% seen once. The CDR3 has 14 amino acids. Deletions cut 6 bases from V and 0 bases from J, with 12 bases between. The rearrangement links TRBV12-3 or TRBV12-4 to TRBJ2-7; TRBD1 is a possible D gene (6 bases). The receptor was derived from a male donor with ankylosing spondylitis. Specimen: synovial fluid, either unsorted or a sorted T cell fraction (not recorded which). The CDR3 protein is CASRYSGDSYEQYF. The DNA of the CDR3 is TGTGCCAGCAGATACTCAGGGGACTCCTACGAGCAGTACTTC.